The 9 T cell receptor beta chains reported below all come from one sample, sequenced in a study of neoadjuvant anti-PD-1 for oral cavity cancer. The time point was: after neoadjuvant nivolumab, at surgical resection. The repertoire was sequenced with immunoSEQ multiplex PCR; TCRdb's copy has only in-frame clones and lacks some. The sample lists roughly 15,000 clones, around 71% occurring once. The sequencing here drew on PBMCs, taken after nivolumab (anti-PD-1) treatment. Source of these receptors: a person aged 40 to 85 with oral cavity squamous cell carcinoma.

This chain joins TRBV6-1 and TRBJ2-7; D not certain. The CDR3 contains 12 residues. In germline, CDR1 is MNHNS, CDR2 SASEGT. Trimming stripped 7 bases from V and 7 bases from J, with 14 bases between. The CDR3 loop reads CASTDPPGEQYF. The CDR3 region has the DNA TGTGCCAGCACCGACCCTCCAGGAGAGCAGTACTTC.

As to this clone: One junction end disagrees with the germline gene, perhaps due to a read error. The chain has TRBV2 and TRBJ2-2, with D possibly matching TRBD1 (5 bases). Germline V gives CDR1 SNHLY, CDR2 FYNNEI. The CDR3 is 14 amino acids. The CDR3 coding sequence is TGTGCCAGCAACGGCAGGGCGAATACCGGGGAGCTGTTTTTT. It translates to CASNGRANTGELFF.

This clone is medium-sized by share. The chain has TRBV6-5 and TRBJ2-1; 8 bases fit TRBD2. The CDR3 has 15 residues. Germline loops: CDR1 MNHEY, CDR2 SVGAGI. After removal of 6 bases from V and 3 bases from J, the junction contained 7 bases not matched to a gene. DNA of the CDR3: TGTGCCAGCAGCGAGGTAGCGGGAAGCTACAATGAGCAGTTCTTC. Translation gives CASSEVAGSYNEQFF.

The genes are TRBV5-6 and TRBJ2-5; tentatively, D is TRBD2 (5 bases). Per the germline V gene, CDR1 is SGHDT and CDR2 is YYEEEE. The CDR3 has 15 amino acids. Trimming removed 6 bases at V and 2 bases at J, with 17 bases between. CDR3 coding DNA: TGTGCCAGCACCGATGAAAACGGGGATCAAGAGACCCAGTACTTC. This encodes CASTDENGDQETQYF. Variable domain in full (rest from reference TRBV5-6 and TRBJ2-5): DAGVTQSPTHLIKTRGQQVTLRCSPKSGHDTVSWYQQALGQGPQFIFQYYEEEERQRGNFPDRFSGHQFPNYSSELNVNALLLGDSALYLCASTDENGDQETQYFGPGTRLLVL.

There are a few counts of this clone. The V gene is TRBV28, the J gene TRBJ1-2; 7 bases agree with TRBD1. Germline V lookup: CDR1 MDHEN, CDR2 SYDVKM. CDR3 length equals 15 residues. V was pared by 10 bases and J by 8 bases, with 19 bases of the junction left unmatched. CDR3 in amino acids: CATAPPTGARYGYTF. In nucleotides, the CDR3 is TGTGCCACCGCACCCCCCACAGGGGCGCGTTACGGCTACACCTTC.

V gene TRBV5-1 combines with J gene TRBJ2-3, with D perhaps being TRBD1 or TRBD2 (5 bases each). Germline loops: CDR1 SGHRS, CDR2 YFSETQ. The CDR3 runs to 17 residues. Trimming shortened V by 3 bases and J by 2 bases, and 19 bases separated the two germline ends. The DNA for the CDR3 is TGCGCCAGCAGCTCCGGTGGGACCACCGCTTTCACAGATACGCAGTATTTT. Encoded protein: CASSSGGTTAFTDTQYF.

V usage is TRBV29-1 and J usage is TRBJ1-4, with D unclear. Germline V lookup: CDR1 SQVTM, CDR2 ANQGSEA. This CDR3 spans 14 amino acids. Trimming removed 6 bases at V and 0 bases at J, with 11 bases between. In DNA form, the CDR3 reads TGCAGCGTCAAAGGTGGAACAACTAATGAAAAACTGTTTTTT. This sequence encodes CSVKGGTTNEKLFF.

The rearrangement joins TRBV10-2 to TRBJ1-1; tentative D call: TRBD1 (5 bases). Per germline, CDR1 WSHSY and CDR2 SAAADI. The CDR3 sequence is 11 residues long. V lost 7 bases and J lost 5, with 8 bases in between. The CDR3 coding sequence is TGCGCCAGCACCGAGGGGACTGAAGCTTTCTTT. Translating gives CASTEGTEAFF.

This rearrangement joins TRBV9 to TRBJ2-3; unclear D gene. Germline CDR1 SGDLS, CDR2 YYNGEE. The V and J ends lost 2 bases and 0 bases respectively, with 4 bases between them. This CDR3 spans 13 amino acids. The CDR3 nucleotides read TGTGCCAGCAGCGTTGCTAGCACAGATACGCAGTATTTT. It codes for CASSVASTDTQYF.